A selection of T cell receptor beta chains follows, all from one sample in a study of T cell changes during pregnancy in multiple sclerosis. Here immunoSEQ multiplex PCR was the method, and the copy in TCRdb shows in-frame clones only, minus some. The repertoire holds 60,000 to 75,000 clones, under 95% seen once, with more than 1.1% in the top ten. Sequenced here: peripheral blood, sampled in the second trimester of pregnancy. The receptors were sampled from a female donor in good health, enrolled as a control in a pregnancy study. Both conserved end residues are part of each CDR3. The D gene is left open where the match is weak. Size values are once, few and many counts, or a class for expanded clones, and some rows have none.

V: TRBV19; size: -; D: TRBD1; J: TRBJ1-2; DNA: TGTGCCAGTAGTGCGTGGACAGGGGATGATGGCTACACCTTC; CDR3: CASSAWTGDDGYTF
V: TRBV19; size: -; D: -; J: TRBJ1-5; DNA: TGTGCCAGTAGTACAGGGACAAGCAATCAGCCCCAGCATTTT; CDR3: CASSTGTSNQPQHF
V: TRBV7-9; size: -; D: TRBD1; J: TRBJ2-3; DNA: TGTGCCAGCAGCCAGGGACAGGGGGCGAAAGATACGCAGTATTTT; CDR3: CASSQGQGAKDTQYF
V: TRBV7-7; size: -; D: TRBD2; J: TRBJ2-7; DNA: TGTGCTAGCAGCTTAAACGGCGGGAGTGAGCAGTACTTC; CDR3: CASSLNGGSEQYF
V: TRBV28; size: -; D: -; J: TRBJ2-7; DNA: TGTGCCAGCAGTTTAGCAGGGACCTACGAGCAGTACTTC; CDR3: CASSLAGTYEQYF
V: TRBV6-5; size: once; D: -; J: TRBJ2-7; DNA: TGTGCCAGCAGTACCCCGGGACTCTCGTACGAGCAGTACTTC; CDR3: CASSTPGLSYEQYF
V: TRBV2; size: -; D: TRBD1; J: TRBJ1-2; DNA: TGTGCCAGCAGCCCAGGGGGACACAGTCCCTTCTATGGCTACACCTTC; CDR3: CASSPGGHSPFYGYTF
V: TRBV5-1; size: -; D: TRBD2; J: TRBJ2-1; DNA: TGCGCCAGCAGGCCCCGTGGGCTAGCGGATTACAATGAGCAGTTCTTC; CDR3: CASRPRGLADYNEQFF
V: TRBV28; size: -; D: TRBD2; J: TRBJ2-7; DNA: TGTGCCAGCAGTTCTATTCGGCGGGAGTGGTACGAGCAGTACTTC; CDR3: CASSSIRREWYEQYF
V: TRBV29-1; size: -; D: -; J: TRBJ2-7; DNA: TGCAGCGTTGAAGGGCACAACTACGAGCAGTACTTC; CDR3: CSVEGHNYEQYF
V: TRBV5-4; size: -; D: TRBD1; J: TRBJ2-1; DNA: TGTGCCAGCGCTGACAGGGGGCGCCGGAATGAGCAGTTCTTC; CDR3: CASADRGRRNEQFF
V: TRBV29-1; size: -; D: TRBD1; J: TRBJ2-7; DNA: TGCAGCGTTGAGAGGGGGCAGCCCTACGAGCAGTACTTC; CDR3: CSVERGQPYEQYF
V: TRBV27; size: -; D: -; J: TRBJ1-5; DNA: TGTGCCAGCAGTCCAACCGTTGACCCTACGGGAGTGATGAAGCCCCAGCATTTT; CDR3: CASSPTVDPTGVMKPQHF